The clone carrying this T cell receptor beta chain turned up a few times. The gene symbols are mouse symbols. The missing CDR3 end, 1 residue past where the read stops, is filled in from the germline J gene. The source of the sample is a study of tissue T cells after allogeneic stem cell transplantation. Sample time point: mouse harvest day 7 after allogeneic transplant. The graft held 10^6 splenic CD5+ T cells and 10^7 T-cell-depleted bone marrow cells. Mice had MHC-mismatched B6 into BALB/c GVHD, sampled day 7 or 14. Germline V gene data show CDR1 as SGHLS and CDR2 as HYDKME. This CDR3 has 14 residues. The V segment lost 2 bases and the J segment 0 bases; nucleotides outside the gene matches: 1. Measured with immunoSEQ multiplex PCR; TCRdb has only the in-frame clones, and not every one. The sample holds some 6,000 clones, roughly 50% seen once.

The clonotype comes from a female BALB/c mouse given C57BL/6 T cells with graft-versus-host disease after an allogeneic hematopoietic cell transplant. This rearrangement joins TRBV12-2 to TRBJ2-5, with 7 bases lining up with TRBD1. Sequencing was performed on gut tissue. CDR3 protein: CASSPQGNQDTQYF. The DNA read from the CDR3 is TGTGCCAGCTCTCCACAGGGGAACCAAGACACCCAGTAC.